This TCR beta chain was sequenced in a study of blood T cell repertoires in COVID-19. Study as a whole: Researchers got acute and convalescent COVID-19 samples from the United States, Italy and Spain. Nucleic acid was either cDNA or gDNA, and it came from T cells, B-cell-depleted T cells, or PBMCs.

The authors' processing: Cell counts per sample came from amplifying reference gene primers. Data came from immunoSEQ multiplex PCR; TCRdb stores just in-frame clones and leaves some out. The V and J calls and clone size come from that table; D and trimming were worked out from the DNA. The table records about 50,000 clones, more than 80% of them present only once. The sequenced material came from peripheral blood. The TCR originated in a man aged 60 to 75 with acute or convalescent COVID-19.

CDR3 sequence (DNA): TGTGCCAGCCACCGAGGGGGGGCGAGCGGAAACACCATATATTTT. Translating gives CASHRGGASGNTIYF. The chain links TRBV28 to TRBJ1-3; the D gene is possibly TRBD1 (6 bases). Germline values: CDR1 MDHEN, CDR2 SYDVKM. The CDR3 extends over 15 amino acids. V lost 8 bases and J 4 bases, leaving 18 bases between the germline ends.